This T cell receptor (beta chain) is drawn from a study of regulatory T cells in long-lasting Graves disease. Study results and caveats: The TCR repertoire of persistent Graves' patients was less diverse than that of newly diagnosed ones.

Arm-PCR of CDR3 regions and iRepertoire HTBI primers were used to build TCR beta libraries. In the authors' methods: Identified segments across samples numbered roughly 62 TRBV and 14 to 15 TRBJ. TCRdb re-called the multiplex PCR reads through MiXCR, storing one row per CDR3 protein. The authors' filters were not applied to this entry. The sample carries about 460,000 distinct CDR3 sequences, less than 25% recorded once. Specified time point: persistent/refractory GD, antithyroid drugs over 5 years with positive TRAb. PBMC RNA was the source of the TCR library. As to this clonotype: What it binds is unknown.

V was trimmed by 4 bases and J by 8 bases, leaving 11 bases between them. The germline V gene has CDR1 MDHEN and CDR2 SYDVKM. The CDR3 spans 12 residues. Sample: peripheral blood mononuclear cells (PBMCs), taken when the disease was refractory, from a patient treated with antithyroid drugs. The TCR sequence derives from a female donor with Graves disease. The gene calls are TRBV28 and TRBJ1-2, with D uncertain. The CDR3 is CASSSGVEGYTF. The DNA for the CDR3 is TGTGCCAGCAGTTCAGGAGTTGAGGGCTACACCTTC.